Detailed here is one T cell receptor beta chain. What it recognizes is unknown. Generated by immunoSEQ multiplex PCR, the TCRdb table keeps only in-frame clones and is missing some. The repertoire consists of about 93,000 clones, with about 90% occurring once and the leading ten covering roughly 4.9%. The data stem from a study of radiotherapy plus CTLA-4 blockade in lung cancer. Study-level information: In 18% of patients, objective responses were seen; approximately 34% had disease control.

Germline loops: CDR1 MNHEY, CDR2 SVGAGI. V shed 2 bases and J shed 5 bases, with 12 bases lying between them. The CDR3 is 14 amino acids. Ipilimumab CTLA-4 blockade and focal radiation were given to patients with chemo-refractory metastatic non-small-cell lung cancer. The study's findings and limits: Tumor-derived TCR clones expanded in blood after radiotherapy plus ipilimumab. Reports identified early blood T cell clone dynamics, with interferon-beta, as the best response predictor.

The gene calls are TRBV6-5 and TRBJ1-1; no clear D. The sample here was peripheral blood, taken from a patient treated with radiotherapy plus ipilimumab. The sequence came from a human donor with non-small cell lung cancer that progressed on radiotherapy plus ipilimumab. The CDR3 sequence: CASSYGWGGTEAFF. CDR3 coding DNA: TGTGCCAGCAGTTACGGGTGGGGTGGTACTGAAGCTTTCTTT.